This entry lists 16 T cell receptor beta chains sequenced from one sample in a study of cytomegalovirus exposure and HLA in healthy donors. Amplification used 60 Vbeta primers and 13 Jbeta primers. The assay was immunoSEQ multiplex PCR, and TCRdb's table has in-frame clones only and misses some. This sample has some 52,000 clones; 65% to 80% occur once, and the top ten carry about 9.7%. Material: PBMCs. All receptors derive from a woman between 45 and 60 years old in good health and CMV-seronegative.

This clone was observed a handful of times. This rearrangement joins TRBV6-1 to TRBJ1-5; D is uncertain. The germline V and J ends were trimmed by 3 bases and 1 base, with 13 bases remaining between them. Germline V gene sequence: CDR1 MNHNS, CDR2 SASEGT. The length of the CDR3 is 16 residues. The CDR3 region has the DNA TGTGCCAGCAGTGATAGTTTGGCAGCGAGCAATCAGCCCCAGCATTTT. Translating gives CASSDSLAASNQPQHF.

J is TRBJ2-7 and V is TRBV7-9; D perhaps matches TRBD2 (6 bases). Trimming shortened V by 5 bases and J by 7 bases, and 12 bases separated the two germline ends. The CDR3 has 12 amino acids. Germline lookup yields CDR1 SEHNR and CDR2 FQNEAQ (reference sequence). CDR3 nucleotide sequence: TGTGCCAGCAGCCCCCCGGGGGAGGAGCAGTACTTC. Protein product: CASSPPGEEQYF. Together with reference TRBV7-9 and TRBJ2-7, the CDR3 gives the full variable domain: DTGVSQNPRHKITKRGQNVTFRCDPISEHNRLYWYRQTLGQGPEFLTYFQNEAQLEKSRLLSDRFSAERPKGSFSTLEIQRTEQGDSAMYLCASSPPGEEQYFGPGTRLTVT.

The CDR3 region is CASSPKTGPQPQHF. The CDR3, as DNA: TGTGCCAGCAGCCCAAAGACAGGACCCCAGCCCCAGCATTTT. The rearrangement uses TRBV7-2 and TRBJ1-5; the D gene is possibly TRBD1 (6 bases). The CDR3 runs to 14 residues. V lost 5 bases, J lost 7 bases, and 15 bases lay in between. Germline CDR1 and CDR2: SGHTA and FQGNSA. The full variable domain, its missing parts supplied by reference TRBV7-2 and TRBJ1-5, is GAGVSQSPSNKVTEKGKDVELRCDPISGHTALYWYRQSLGQGLEFLIYFQGNSAPDKSGLPSDRFSAERTGGSVSTLTIQRTQQEDSAVYLCASSPKTGPQPQHFGDGTRLSIL.

The chain combines TRBV6-5 with TRBJ2-7; 7 positions agree with TRBD2. The CDR3 has 15 amino acids. With 2 bases clipped from V and 3 bases from J, the junction kept 7 bases outside the gene matches. CDR1 is MNHEY and CDR2 is SVGAGI in the germline V gene. CDR3 sequence (DNA): TGTGCCAGCAGTTACGGGGGGGTTGAATTCTACGAGCAGTACTTC. Its protein is CASSYGGVEFYEQYF.

This clone has only a few counts. V usage is TRBV18 and J usage is TRBJ1-1, with 8 bases fitting TRBD1. The V gene's germline CDR1 is KGHSH and CDR2 LQKENI. This CDR3 is built from 14 residues. V was clipped by 3 bases and J by 4 bases; unmatched bases: 4. DNA of the CDR3: TGTGCCAGCTCACCGACAGGGGAAGGCACTGAAGCTTTCTTT. Protein product: CASSPTGEGTEAFF.

This clone was detected only once. The chain recombines TRBV6-5 with TRBJ2-3, with unresolved D. The CDR3 loop spans 13 amino acids. Germline CDR1 is MNHEY and CDR2 is SVGAGI. Deletions cut 6 bases from V and 5 bases from J, with 12 bases between. The CDR3 spells CASSFTPGDTQYF. In nucleotides, the CDR3 is TGTGCCAGCAGCTTTACTCCGGGAGATACGCAGTATTTT.

The CDR3 sequence: CASSLSTYGYTF. Written as DNA, the CDR3 is TGTGCCAGCAGTTTGAGTACGTATGGCTACACCTTC. The rearrangement links TRBV28 to TRBJ1-2; no definite D call. In germline, CDR1 is MDHEN, CDR2 SYDVKM. The length of the CDR3 is 12 residues. V dropped 3 bases and J dropped 5 bases, with 7 bases sitting between them.

The chain couples TRBV6-4 to TRBJ2-1; D perhaps matches TRBD2 (7 bases). Trimming shortened V by 1 base and J by 9 bases, and 13 bases separated the two germline ends. The CDR3 runs to 14 residues. Germline CDR1 MRHNA, CDR2 SNTAGT. CDR3 sequence: CASSDWGGQSEQFF. DNA for the CDR3: TGTGCCAGCAGTGACTGGGGGGGGCAAAGTGAGCAGTTCTTC.

This chain joins TRBV25-1 and TRBJ2-7; D perhaps matches TRBD1 (5 bases). Trimming removed 2 bases at V and 5 bases at J, with 19 bases between. The CDR3 loop spans 16 amino acids. Per the germline V gene, CDR1 is MGHDK and CDR2 is SYGVNS. The chain's CDR3 is CASSEIGVQGPHEQYF. CDR3 in DNA: TGTGCCAGCAGTGAAATAGGGGTCCAGGGTCCCCACGAGCAGTACTTC.

The V call is TRBV25-1, the J call TRBJ1-1; D is unclear. V gave up 5 bases and J gave up 3 bases, with 4 bases separating them. The V gene's germline CDR1 is MGHDK and CDR2 SYGVNS. There are 11 residues in the CDR3. The CDR3 region is CASSPYTEAFF. CDR3 in DNA: TGTGCCAGCAGTCCTTACACTGAAGCTTTCTTT.

The chain uses TRBV30 and TRBJ1-2, with TRBD1 matching 11 bases. The ends lost 3 bases at V and 5 bases at J; junction bases unmatched: 5. Germline CDR1 GTSNPN, CDR2 SVGIG (reference sequence). The CDR3 extends over 14 amino acids. The CDR3 nucleotides are TGTGCCTGGAGCGGACAGGGGGCTCTATATGGCTACACCTTC. It yields the protein CAWSGQGALYGYTF.

The gene calls are TRBV7-9 and TRBJ2-5, with 7 positions matching TRBD2. The CDR3 sequence is 13 residues long. V shed 8 bases, J shed 1 base, and the junction held 4 bases outside the gene matches. Germline V gene lookup returns CDR1 SEHNR and CDR2 FQNEAQ (reference sequence). This CDR3 is CASDLAAQETQYF. The CDR3 DNA follows: TGTGCCAGCGACCTAGCGGCCCAAGAGACCCAGTACTTC.

The CDR3 protein is CASRDSDYGYTF. The CDR3 DNA follows: TGCGCCAGCAGGGACAGTGACTATGGCTACACCTTC. The V and J genes are TRBV5-1 and TRBJ1-2, with a tentative D call TRBD1 (6 bases). Trimming took off 5 bases at V and 3 bases at J, with 8 bases between the two ends. Germline CDR1 and CDR2: SGHRS and YFSETQ. The CDR3 runs 12 residues.

This clone came up a few times. The chain recombines TRBV10-3 with TRBJ1-1; 9 bases fit TRBD1. This CDR3 comprises 16 residues. Per germline, CDR1 ENHRY and CDR2 SYGVKD. J gave up 5 bases and V 4 bases, and 11 bases lay outside the gene matches. CDR3 DNA: TGTGCCATCAGTGCCGGGACAGGGCTCCTTGGGACTGAAGCTTTCTTT. Its protein is CAISAGTGLLGTEAFF.

V usage is TRBV10-3 and J usage is TRBJ2-5; 15 nucleotides agree with TRBD2. Germline assignment: CDR1 ENHRY and CDR2 SYGVKD. V gave up 0 bases and J gave up 0 bases; unmatched junction bases: 11. This CDR3 has 21 residues. The CDR3, as DNA: TGTGCCATCAGTGAGTCGGCCCCCGGACTAGCGGGAGGGGAGGACCAAGAGACCCAGTACTTC. It specifies CAISESAPGLAGGEDQETQYF.

This clone has just a few counts. The J gene is TRBJ2-7, the V gene TRBV6-1, with TRBD1 as a possible D gene (6 bases). The CDR3 consists of 15 residues. V shed 2 bases and J shed 4 bases, with 15 bases lying between them. The germline V gene has CDR1 MNHNS and CDR2 SASEGT. CDR3 region: CASSEYGQTLYEQYF. As DNA, the CDR3 is TGTGCCAGCAGTGAATATGGACAGACCTTATACGAGCAGTACTTC.